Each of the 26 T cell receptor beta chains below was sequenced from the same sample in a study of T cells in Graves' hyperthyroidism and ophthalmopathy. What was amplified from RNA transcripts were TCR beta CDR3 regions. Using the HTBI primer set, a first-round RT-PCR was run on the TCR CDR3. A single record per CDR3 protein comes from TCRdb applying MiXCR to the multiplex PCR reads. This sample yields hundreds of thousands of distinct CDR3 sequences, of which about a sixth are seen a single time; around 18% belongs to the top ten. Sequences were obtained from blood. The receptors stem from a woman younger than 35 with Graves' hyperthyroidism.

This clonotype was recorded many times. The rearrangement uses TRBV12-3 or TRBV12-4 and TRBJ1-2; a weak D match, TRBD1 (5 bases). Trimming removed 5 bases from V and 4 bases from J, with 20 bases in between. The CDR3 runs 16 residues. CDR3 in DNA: TGTGCCAGCAGTCCCCTTCACTTACAGGCCCCCTATGGCTACACCTTC. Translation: CASSPLHLQAPYGYTF.

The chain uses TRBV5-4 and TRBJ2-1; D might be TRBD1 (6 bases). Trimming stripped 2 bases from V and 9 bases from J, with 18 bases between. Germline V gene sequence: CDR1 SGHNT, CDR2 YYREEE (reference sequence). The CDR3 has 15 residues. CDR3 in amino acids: CASSFPGTPRGEQFF. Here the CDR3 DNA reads TGTGCCAGCAGCTTCCCAGGGACACCCAGGGGTGAGCAGTTCTTC.

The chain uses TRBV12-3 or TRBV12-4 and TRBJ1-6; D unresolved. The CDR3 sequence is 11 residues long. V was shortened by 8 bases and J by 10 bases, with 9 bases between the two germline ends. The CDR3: CASGVGSPLHF. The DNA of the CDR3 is TGTGCCAGCGGAGTGGGATCACCCCTCCACTTT.

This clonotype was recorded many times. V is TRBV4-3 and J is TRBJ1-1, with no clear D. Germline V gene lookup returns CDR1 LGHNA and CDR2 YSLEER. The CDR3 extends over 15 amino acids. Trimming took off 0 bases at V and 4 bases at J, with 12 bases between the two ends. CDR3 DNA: TGCGCCAGCAGCCAAGATCTGGGGTCGGGCACTGAAGCTTTCTTT. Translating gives CASSQDLGSGTEAFF.

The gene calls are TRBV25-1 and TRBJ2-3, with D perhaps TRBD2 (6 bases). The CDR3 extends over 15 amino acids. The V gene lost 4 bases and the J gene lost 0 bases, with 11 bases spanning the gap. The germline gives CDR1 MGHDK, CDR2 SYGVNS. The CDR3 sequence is CASSGVAASTDTQYF. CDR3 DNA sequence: TGTGCCAGCAGTGGAGTAGCGGCTAGCACAGATACGCAGTATTTT.

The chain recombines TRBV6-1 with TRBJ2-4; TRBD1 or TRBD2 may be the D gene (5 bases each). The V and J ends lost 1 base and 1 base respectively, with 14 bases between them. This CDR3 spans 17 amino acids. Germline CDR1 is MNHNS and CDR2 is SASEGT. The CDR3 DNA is TGTGCCAGCAGTGAAGATGCAGGGAGTAATGCCAAAAACATTCAGTACTTC. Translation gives CASSEDAGSNAKNIQYF.

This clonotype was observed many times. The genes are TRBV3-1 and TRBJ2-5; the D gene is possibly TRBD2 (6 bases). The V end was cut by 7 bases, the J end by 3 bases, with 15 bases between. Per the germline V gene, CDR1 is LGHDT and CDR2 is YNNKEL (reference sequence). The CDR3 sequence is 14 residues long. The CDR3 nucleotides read TGTGCCAGCACCCCCTACGGGAGCAAAGAGACCCAGTACTTC. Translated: CASTPYGSKETQYF.

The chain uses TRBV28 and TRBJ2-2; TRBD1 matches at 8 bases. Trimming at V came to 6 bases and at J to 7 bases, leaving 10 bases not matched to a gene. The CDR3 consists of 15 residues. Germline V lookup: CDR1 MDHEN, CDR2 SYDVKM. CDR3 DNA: TGTGCCAGCAGCGAATGGGACAGGCTAGGCGGGGAGCTGTTTTTT. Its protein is CASSEWDRLGGELFF.

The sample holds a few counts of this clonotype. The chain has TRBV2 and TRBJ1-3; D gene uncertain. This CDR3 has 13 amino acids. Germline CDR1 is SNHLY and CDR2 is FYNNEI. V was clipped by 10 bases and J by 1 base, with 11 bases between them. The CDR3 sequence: CATGFESGNTIYF. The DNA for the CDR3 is TGTGCCACCGGTTTTGAGTCTGGAAACACCATATATTTT.

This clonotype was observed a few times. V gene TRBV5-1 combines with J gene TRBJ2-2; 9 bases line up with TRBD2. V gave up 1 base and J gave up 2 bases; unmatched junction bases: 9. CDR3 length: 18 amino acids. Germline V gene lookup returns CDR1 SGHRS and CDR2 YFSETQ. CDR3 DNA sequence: TGCGCCAGCAGCTTGTATCCGGTAGCGGGGGAAAACACCGGGGAGCTGTTTTTT. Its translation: CASSLYPVAGENTGELFF.

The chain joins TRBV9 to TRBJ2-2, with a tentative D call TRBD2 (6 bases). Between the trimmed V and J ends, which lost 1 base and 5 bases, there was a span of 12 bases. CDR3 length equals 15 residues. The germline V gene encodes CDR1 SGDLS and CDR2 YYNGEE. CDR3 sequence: CASSVLGGGTGELFF. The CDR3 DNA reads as TGTGCCAGCAGCGTATTGGGGGGTGGGACCGGGGAGCTGTTTTTT.

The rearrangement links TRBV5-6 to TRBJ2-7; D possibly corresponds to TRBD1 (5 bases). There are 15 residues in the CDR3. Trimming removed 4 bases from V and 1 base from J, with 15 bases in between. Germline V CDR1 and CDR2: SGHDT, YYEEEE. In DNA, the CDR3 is TGTGCCAGCAGCCGAAATCCCAGGGATTCCTACGAGCAGTACTTC. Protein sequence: CASSRNPRDSYEQYF.

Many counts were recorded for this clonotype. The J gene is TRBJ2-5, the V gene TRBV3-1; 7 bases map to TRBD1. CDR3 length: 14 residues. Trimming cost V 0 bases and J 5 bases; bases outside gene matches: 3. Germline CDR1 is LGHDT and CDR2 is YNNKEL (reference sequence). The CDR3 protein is CASSQEARGETQYF. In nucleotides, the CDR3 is TGTGCCAGCAGCCAAGAGGCCAGGGGGGAGACCCAGTACTTC.

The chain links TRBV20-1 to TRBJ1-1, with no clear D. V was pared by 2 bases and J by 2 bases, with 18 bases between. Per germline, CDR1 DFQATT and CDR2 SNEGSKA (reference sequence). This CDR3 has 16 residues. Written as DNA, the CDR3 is TGCAGTGCTAGACCTCCCTTGCCGGGGATTAACACTGAAGCTTTCTTT. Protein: CSARPPLPGINTEAFF.

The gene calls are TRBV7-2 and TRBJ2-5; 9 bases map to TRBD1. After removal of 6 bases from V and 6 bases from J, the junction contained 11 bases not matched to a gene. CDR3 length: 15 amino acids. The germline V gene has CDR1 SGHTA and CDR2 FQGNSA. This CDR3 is CASRQDRGVRKTQYF. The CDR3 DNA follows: TGTGCCAGCAGACAGGACAGGGGAGTTCGGAAGACCCAGTACTTC.

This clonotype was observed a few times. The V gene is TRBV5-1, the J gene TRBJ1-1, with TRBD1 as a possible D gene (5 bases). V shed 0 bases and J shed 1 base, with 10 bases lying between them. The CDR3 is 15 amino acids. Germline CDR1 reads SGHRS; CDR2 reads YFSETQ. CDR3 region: CASSLEAGKNTEAFF. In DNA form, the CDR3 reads TGCGCCAGCAGCTTGGAAGCAGGGAAGAACACTGAAGCTTTCTTT.

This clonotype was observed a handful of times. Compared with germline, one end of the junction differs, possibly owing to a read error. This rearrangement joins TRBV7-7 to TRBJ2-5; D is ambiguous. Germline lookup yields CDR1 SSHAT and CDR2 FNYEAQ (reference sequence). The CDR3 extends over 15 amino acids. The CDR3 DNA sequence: TGTGCTAGCAGCCCTTCTCGGAATACTCAAGAGACCCAGTACTTC. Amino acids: CASSPSRNTQETQYF.

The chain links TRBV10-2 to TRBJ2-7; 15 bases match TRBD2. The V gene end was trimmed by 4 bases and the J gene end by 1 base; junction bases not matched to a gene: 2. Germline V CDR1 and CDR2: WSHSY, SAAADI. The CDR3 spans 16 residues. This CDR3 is CASSGTSGGGSYEQYF. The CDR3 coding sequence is TGCGCCAGCAGTGGGACTAGCGGGGGGGGGTCCTACGAGCAGTACTTC.

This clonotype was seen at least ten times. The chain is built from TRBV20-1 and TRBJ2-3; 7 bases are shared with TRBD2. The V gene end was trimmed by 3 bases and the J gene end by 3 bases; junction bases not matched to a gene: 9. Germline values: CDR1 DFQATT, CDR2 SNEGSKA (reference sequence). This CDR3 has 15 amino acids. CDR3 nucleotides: TGCAGTGCTAGGGTCCCCCTAGCGGCGACAGATACGCAGTATTTT. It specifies CSARVPLAATDTQYF.

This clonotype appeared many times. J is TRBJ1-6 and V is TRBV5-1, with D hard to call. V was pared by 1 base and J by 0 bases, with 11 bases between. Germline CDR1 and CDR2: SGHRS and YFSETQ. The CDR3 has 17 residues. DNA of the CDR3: TGCGCCAGCAGCTTGACAGCCCCGAGCTCCTATAATTCACCCCTCCACTTT. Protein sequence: CASSLTAPSSYNSPLHF. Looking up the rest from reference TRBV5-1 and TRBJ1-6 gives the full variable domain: KAGVTQTPRYLIKTRGQQVTLSCSPISGHRSVSWYQQTPGQGLQFLFEYFSETQRNKGNFPGRFSGRQFSNSRSEMNVSTLELGDSALYLCASSLTAPSSYNSPLHFGNGTRLTVT.

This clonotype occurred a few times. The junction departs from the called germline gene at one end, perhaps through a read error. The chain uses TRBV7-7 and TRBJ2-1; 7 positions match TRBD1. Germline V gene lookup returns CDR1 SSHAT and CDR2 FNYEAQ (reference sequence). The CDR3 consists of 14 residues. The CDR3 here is CASSPEGASNEQFF. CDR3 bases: TGTGCTAGCAGCCCTGAGGGGGCTAGCAATGAGCAGTTCTTC. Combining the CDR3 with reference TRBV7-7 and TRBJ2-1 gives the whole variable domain GAGVSQSPRYKVTKRGQDVTLRCDPISSHATLYWYQQALGQGPEFLTYFNYEAQPDKSGLPSDRFSAERPEGSISTLTIQRTEQRDSAMYRCASSPEGASNEQFFGPGTRLTVL.

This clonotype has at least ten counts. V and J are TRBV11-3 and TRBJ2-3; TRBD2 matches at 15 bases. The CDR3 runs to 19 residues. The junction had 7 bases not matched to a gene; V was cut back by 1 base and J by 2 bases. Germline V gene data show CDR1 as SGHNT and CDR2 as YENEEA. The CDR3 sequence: CASSLVGTSGRRITDTQYF. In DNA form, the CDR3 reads TGTGCCAGCAGCTTAGTCGGGACTAGCGGGAGGCGGATCACAGATACGCAGTATTTT.

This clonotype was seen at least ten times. The CDR3 reads CSAPWGLGNTEAFF. The CDR3 coding sequence is TGCAGTGCCCCGTGGGGCCTGGGCAACACTGAAGCTTTCTTT. This chain joins TRBV20-1 and TRBJ1-1; D is possibly TRBD1 (5 bases). Germline CDR1 reads DFQATT; CDR2 reads SNEGSKA (reference sequence). Trimming cost V 6 bases and J 2 bases, with 16 bases left between them. The CDR3 loop spans 14 amino acids.

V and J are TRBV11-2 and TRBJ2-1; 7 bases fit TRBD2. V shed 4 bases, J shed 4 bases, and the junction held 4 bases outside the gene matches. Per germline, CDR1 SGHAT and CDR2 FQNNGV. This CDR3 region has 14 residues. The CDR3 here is CASSWGEGYNEQFF. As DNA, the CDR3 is TGTGCCAGCAGCTGGGGGGAGGGATACAATGAGCAGTTCTTC.

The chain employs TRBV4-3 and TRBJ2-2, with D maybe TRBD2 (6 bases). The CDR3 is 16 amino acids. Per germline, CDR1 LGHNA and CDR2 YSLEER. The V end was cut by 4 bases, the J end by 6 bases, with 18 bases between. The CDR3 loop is CASSRESTGVAGELFF. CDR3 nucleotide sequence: TGCGCCAGCAGCCGAGAATCCACGGGGGTTGCCGGGGAGCTGTTTTTT.

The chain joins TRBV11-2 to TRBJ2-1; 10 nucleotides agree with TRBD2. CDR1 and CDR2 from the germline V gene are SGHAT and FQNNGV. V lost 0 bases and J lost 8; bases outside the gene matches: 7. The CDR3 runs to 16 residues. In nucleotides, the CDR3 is TGTGCCAGCAGCTTAGAAGGAGCGGGGGGGTTGGATGAGCAGTTCTTC. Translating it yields CASSLEGAGGLDEQFF.